This T cell receptor beta chain originates from a study of shared T cell receptors in the human thymus. Some clones are missing from TCRdb's copy, which holds only in-frame ones; the method was immunoSEQ multiplex PCR. This sample has over 350,000 clones, with roughly 94% found just once. The sample consisted of thymocytes. The source is a human donor.

Here the CDR3 DNA reads TGCAGTGCCCAGTTACGGGGCTACACCTTC. It specifies CSAQLRGYTF. V gene TRBV20-1 combines with J gene TRBJ1-2, with D unresolved. Germline V lookup: CDR1 DFQATT, CDR2 SNEGSKA (reference sequence). This CDR3 has 10 amino acids. The V end was cut by 6 bases, the J end by 8 bases, with 10 bases between.